This T cell receptor beta chain was obtained from a study of shared clonotypes between healthy human individuals. As for this clone: Antigen unknown.

The assay was immunoSEQ multiplex PCR, and TCRdb's table has in-frame clones only and misses some. The table lists under 1,100,000 clones, approximately 68% of them singletons. The study, taken as a whole, reports: Non-shared clonotypes displayed generation probabilities falling below those of clonotypes present in all four donors. In four donors, about 5% of naive CD4 clonotypes appeared in common.

The source of this sequence is a young man in good health. What was sequenced was memory CD4+ T cells sorted from blood. Subset of the sample: CD45RA-negative fraction.

The CDR3 reads CASSLGGENFEKLFF. The CDR3 DNA follows: TGCGCCAGCAGCTTGGGCGGCGAAAACTTCGAAAAACTGTTTTTT. This chain connects TRBV5-1 to TRBJ1-4, with no clear D. Germline-derived CDR1 and CDR2 are SGHRS and YFSETQ. CDR3 length equals 15 residues. The germline V and J ends were trimmed by 0 bases and 8 bases, with 14 bases remaining between them.